This T cell receptor beta chain was observed in a study of shared clonotypes between healthy human individuals. Study-level information: Three plates each covered CD4 naive and memory; CD8 naive two, CD8 memory one.

Donors had no recently reported acute infections or vaccinations and were HIV-negative. Naive CD45RA+ and memory CD45RA-negative subsets were split from CD4+ cells. The length of the CDR3 is 17 residues. From germline, CDR1 is SNHLY and CDR2 FYNNEI. Losses at the gene ends were 11 bases for V and 0 bases for J; bases not matched to a gene: 16. Each sorted subset replicate got 200 ng genomic DNA, roughly 30,000 genomes. Assay used: immunoSEQ multiplex PCR; TCRdb lists only in-frame clones, some missing. This sample has roughly 1,500,000 clones, with approximately 98.5% found just once. V usage is TRBV2 and J usage is TRBJ2-1; 7 nucleotides agree with TRBD2. This clonotype originated in a man aged 25 to 40 in good health. The sample consisted of naive CD4+ T cells sorted from blood. The subset was: CD45RA+ positively selected. CDR3 nucleotide sequence: TGTGCCGGGGGGGACTCAACCCCGGGGAGCTCCTACAATGAGCAGTTCTTC. This encodes CAGGDSTPGSSYNEQFF. Supplemented by reference TRBV2 and TRBJ2-1, the full variable domain reads EPEVTQTPSHQVTQMGQEVILRCVPISNHLYFYWYRQILGQKVEFLVSFYNNEISEKSEIFDDQFSVERPDGSNFTLKIRSTKLEDSAMYFCAGGDSTPGSSYNEQFFGPGTRLTVL.